This T cell receptor beta chain comes out of a study of breast tumors, draining lymph nodes, adjacent tissues. Study-level points and caveats: Tumor TCR diversity was below lymph nodes but above nontumor tissue. Compared with basal-like, luminal-like tumors shared significantly more repertoire with nontumor tissue.

Axillary draining lymph nodes of breast cancer patients supplied the node samples. The CDR3 loop spans 13 amino acids. Germline values: CDR1 MNHNS, CDR2 SASEGT. Trimming took 11 bases from V and 7 from J, leaving 18 bases between them. A few counts support this clonotype. The antigen remains unidentified. Each CDR3 protein is one row after TCRdb ran MiXCR on the multiplex PCR reads. The table has approximately 300,000 distinct CDR3 sequences, over 25% seen once. The sequence derives from a female donor with breast cancer. Some clones in this sample may be carry-over from other donors' samples. Sequencing used axillary lymph node tissue. The rearrangement links TRBV6-1 to TRBJ1-5; D remains unclear. In DNA, the CDR3 is TGTGCCGGCATGACAAGGACGGGACAGCCCCAGCATTTT. This codes for CAGMTRTGQPQHF.